This record looks at one T cell receptor beta chain sequence and its context. Its target is unknown. The CDR3 carries no conserved terminal phenylalanine or tryptophan, so it likely arises from a read error. The DNA is omitted, as the CDR3 cannot be located on it reliably, and the CDR3 follows TCRdb's listing. Ends included, the CDR3 has 19 residues. The data derive from a study of T-cell memory formation after mild COVID-19. Study summary: Among the donors, TCR clusters were largely specific to each donor.

It was 5'RACE with constant-segment primers that produced the TCR alpha and TCR beta cDNA libraries, which carried sample barcodes and UMIs. Using its own MiXCR run on the 5' RACE reads, TCRdb lists one record per CDR3 protein. Among a few hundred thousand distinct CDR3 sequences listed, 27% were seen once. Study-level points and caveats: There was no confirmation that second-wave clones peaking on day 37 were SARS-CoV-2 specific. CD8+ contracting clones occupied EMRA, while CD4+ ones occupied mainly CM and EM.

The receptor was derived from an adult woman who had mild COVID-19 (a few samples of this study predate the infection). Cell type and time point are not known. The rearrangement joins TRBV21-1 to TRBJ2-7; the table calls TRBD1, which could not be checked here. TRBV21-1 is noted as a pseudogene. Sequencing was done on a sample of PBMCs or a T cell subset sorted from them (not recorded which). CDR3 loop: CASSKVLGAGADPYEEQYL.